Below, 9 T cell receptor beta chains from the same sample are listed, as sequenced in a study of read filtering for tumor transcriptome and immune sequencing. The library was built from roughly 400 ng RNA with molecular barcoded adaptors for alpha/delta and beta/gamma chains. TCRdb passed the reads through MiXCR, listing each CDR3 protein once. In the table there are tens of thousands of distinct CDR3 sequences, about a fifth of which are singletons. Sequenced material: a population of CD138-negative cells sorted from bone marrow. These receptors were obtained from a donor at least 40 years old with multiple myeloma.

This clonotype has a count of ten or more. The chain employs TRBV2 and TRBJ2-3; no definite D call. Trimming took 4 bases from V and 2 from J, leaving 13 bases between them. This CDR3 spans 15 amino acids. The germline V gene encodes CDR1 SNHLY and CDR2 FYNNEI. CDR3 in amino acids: CASSGGAVTTDTQYF. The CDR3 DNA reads TGTGCCAGCAGTGGAGGTGCTGTCACCACAGATACGCAGTATTTT.

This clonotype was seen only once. The CDR3 region is CASSGWNGELFF. In nucleotides, the CDR3 is TGTGCCAGTTCAGGCTGGAACGGGGAGCTGTTTTTT. This chain uses TRBV28 with TRBJ2-2; D unresolved. CDR1 and CDR2 (germline): MDHEN, SYDVKM. CDR3 size: 12 residues. The V end lost 9 bases, the J end lost 7 bases, and 12 bases lay between the germline ends.

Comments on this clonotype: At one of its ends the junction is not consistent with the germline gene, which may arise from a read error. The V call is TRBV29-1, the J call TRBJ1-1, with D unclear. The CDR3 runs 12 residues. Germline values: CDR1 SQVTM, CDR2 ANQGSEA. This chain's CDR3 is CSVDKVHFRPAF. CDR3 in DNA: TGCAGCGTTGACAAAGTACACTTTCGACCTGCCTTT.

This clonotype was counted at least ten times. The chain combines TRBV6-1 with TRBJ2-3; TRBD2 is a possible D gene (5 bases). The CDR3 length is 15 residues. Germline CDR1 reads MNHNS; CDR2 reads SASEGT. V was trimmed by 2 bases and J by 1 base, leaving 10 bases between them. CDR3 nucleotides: TGTGCCAGCAGTGAACCGGGATTTGGCACAGATACGCAGTATTTT. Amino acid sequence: CASSEPGFGTDTQYF.

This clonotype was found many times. The CDR3 sequence: CASSFSGGSEQYF. The CDR3 coding sequence is TGTGCCAGCAGCTTCTCAGGGGGGAGTGAGCAGTACTTC. V gene TRBV7-2 combines with J gene TRBJ2-7, with D possibly matching TRBD1 (7 bases). V was clipped by 3 bases and J by 7 bases, with 13 bases between them. This CDR3 is 13 amino acids long. The germline V gene encodes CDR1 SGHTA and CDR2 FQGNSA.

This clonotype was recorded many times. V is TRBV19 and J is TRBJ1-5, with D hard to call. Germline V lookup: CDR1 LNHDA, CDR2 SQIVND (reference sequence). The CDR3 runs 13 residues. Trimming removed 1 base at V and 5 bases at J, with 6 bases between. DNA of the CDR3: TGTGCCAGTAGTATAGCCCCGGATCAGCCCCAGCATTTT. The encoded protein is CASSIAPDQPQHF.

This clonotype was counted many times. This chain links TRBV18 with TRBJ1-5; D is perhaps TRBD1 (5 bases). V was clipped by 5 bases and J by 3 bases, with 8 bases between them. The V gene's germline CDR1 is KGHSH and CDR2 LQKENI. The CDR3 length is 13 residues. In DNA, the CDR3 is TGTGCCAGCTCAGGACACGTCAATCAGCCCCAGCATTTT. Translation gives CASSGHVNQPQHF.

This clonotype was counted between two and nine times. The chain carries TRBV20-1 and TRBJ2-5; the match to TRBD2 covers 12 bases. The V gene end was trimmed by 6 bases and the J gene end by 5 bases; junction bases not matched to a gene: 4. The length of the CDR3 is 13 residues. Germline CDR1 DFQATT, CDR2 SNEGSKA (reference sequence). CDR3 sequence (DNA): TGCAGTGCGTTCCTAGCGGGGGGGGAGACCCAGTACTTC. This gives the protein CSAFLAGGETQYF.

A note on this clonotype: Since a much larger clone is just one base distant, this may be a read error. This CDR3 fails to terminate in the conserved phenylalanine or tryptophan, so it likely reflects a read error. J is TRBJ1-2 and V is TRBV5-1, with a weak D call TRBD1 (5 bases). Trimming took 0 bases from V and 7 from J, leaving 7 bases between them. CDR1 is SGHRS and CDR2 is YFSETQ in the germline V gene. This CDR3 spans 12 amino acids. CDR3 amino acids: CASSLEGVGYTL. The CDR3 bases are TGCGCCAGCAGCTTGGAAGGGGTTGGCTACACCCTC.